Listed below are T cell receptor beta chains from one sample, sequenced in a study of T cell repertoires and leukemia-associated antigens. Their antigens remain unidentified. TCRdb called the 5' RACE reads again in MiXCR, with one record for every CDR3 protein. The table records some 12,000 distinct CDR3 sequences, approximately 39% of them present only once. The source material was CD3+ T cells sorted from blood and cultured. The receptors shown here come from a female donor in good health. Each CDR3 is given with its conserved first and last residue. The order of the fields is J gene, V gene, clone size, CDR3 protein. Clone size is not always given. Where it is, it says once, few, many or a class for expanded clones.

J: TRBJ2-1
V: TRBV12-3/TRBV12-4
size: .
CDR3: CASSQGRTRYNEQFF

J: TRBJ2-1
V: TRBV5-1
size: medium-sized
CDR3: CASSLALVRRVNDNEQFF

J: TRBJ2-1
V: TRBV5-5
size: .
CDR3: CASRLGQGTYNEQFF

J: TRBJ2-3
V: TRBV29-1
size: .
CDR3: CSVEEIDTGLAGDTQYF

J: TRBJ2-5
V: TRBV12-3/TRBV12-4
size: medium-sized
CDR3: CASSFSGQRETQYF

J: TRBJ1-5
V: TRBV27
size: many
CDR3: CASSPFGGANSNQPQHF

J: TRBJ1-2
V: TRBV7-2
size: medium-sized
CDR3: CASSLDSLHYGYTF

J: TRBJ2-2
V: TRBV5-1
size: few
CDR3: CASTETGTGELFF

J: TRBJ2-5
V: TRBV20-1
size: many
CDR3: CSTRRSFGSSGETQYF

J: TRBJ2-1
V: TRBV11-2
size: medium-sized
CDR3: CASSTRLVYNEQFF

J: TRBJ2-1
V: TRBV20-1
size: .
CDR3: CSAYGNEQFF

J: TRBJ1-1
V: TRBV28
size: .
CDR3: CASSLPENAEAFF

J: TRBJ1-2
V: TRBV3-1
size: few
CDR3: CASSPQRVGGYTF

J: TRBJ2-7
V: TRBV4-1
size: medium-sized
CDR3: CASSLSSGTISYEQYF

J: TRBJ2-1
V: TRBV30
size: many
CDR3: CAWTAYNEQFF

J: TRBJ2-7
V: TRBV7-2
size: .
CDR3: CASSLRADRFYEQYF

J: TRBJ1-5
V: TRBV27
size: .
CDR3: CVSSVSGISNQPQHF